The 15 T cell receptor beta chains below come from one sample, sequenced in a study of vaccination effects on CD4 cells after COVID-19. TCRdb keeps only in-frame clones here, not all; method: immunoSEQ multiplex PCR. The data contain around 54,000 clones, roughly 80% of them singletons. Before sequencing, viral peptide pools were used by the ViraFEST assay to expand antigen-specific CD4+ T cells. Culture proceeded for under twelve days, and CD4+ T cells were then isolated. Their antigens are not known. The specimen comprised CD4+ T cells from PBMCs cultured with HCoV-229E spike peptides, sampled before COVID-19 vaccination. All receptors derive from a human donor who received a COVID-19 vaccine.

In its sample, this clone was seen once. The V call is TRBV4-3, the J call TRBJ2-5; 8 bases fit TRBD2. Germline CDR1 LGHNA, CDR2 YSLEER. This CDR3 contains 15 residues. The J segment lost 4 bases and the V segment lost 0 bases, leaving 4 bases of the junction unmatched. In DNA, the CDR3 is TGCGCCAGCAGCCAAGAAGCGGGGGCTGGAGAGACCCAGTACTTC. Its protein product is CASSQEAGAGETQYF.

The chain links TRBV7-8 to TRBJ2-7; possibly TRBD1 for D (6 bases). The CDR3 has 13 amino acids. Trimming cost V 5 bases and J 6 bases, with 14 bases left between them. Per the germline V gene, CDR1 is SGHVS and CDR2 is FQNEAQ. This CDR3 is CASSKTGFSEQYV. Written as DNA, the CDR3 is TGTGCCAGCAGCAAGACAGGTTTTTCCGAGCAGTACGTC.

The rearrangement links TRBV7-2 to TRBJ2-5; D is uncertain. The CDR3 runs to 12 residues. Between the trimmed V and J ends, which lost 1 base and 5 bases, there was a span of 5 bases. Looked up from germline, CDR1 is SGHTA and CDR2 is FQGNSA. For the CDR3, the DNA is TGTGCCAGCAGCTTAGTGGGGGAGACCCAGTACTTC. Translating gives CASSLVGETQYF.

V gene TRBV4-1 combines with J gene TRBJ1-4; D call uncertain. This CDR3 has 13 amino acids. The V end lost 1 base, the J end lost 6 bases, and 6 bases lay between the germline ends. Germline assignment: CDR1 MGHRA and CDR2 YSYEKL. The DNA for the CDR3 is TGCGCCAGCAGCCAAGTGTTGGATGAAAAACTGTTTTTT. This gives the protein CASSQVLDEKLFF.

A single count supports this clone. This chain uses TRBV15 with TRBJ1-4; no firm D call. The CDR3 sequence is 16 residues long. Trimming left V 0 bases short and J 0 bases short, with 8 bases between. The germline CDR1 and CDR2 sequences are LNHNV and YYDKDF (reference sequence). CDR3 DNA sequence: TGTGCCACCAGCAGAGATTCCGGAGCAACTAATGAAAAACTGTTTTTT. Translation gives CATSRDSGATNEKLFF.

This sequence joins TRBV7-8 and TRBJ1-2; TRBD1 aligns across 7 bases. This CDR3 has 13 amino acids. The junction had 4 bases not matched to a gene; V was cut back by 1 base and J by 8 bases. Per the germline V gene, CDR1 is SGHVS and CDR2 is FQNEAQ. CDR3 region: CASSLEGARGYTF. The CDR3 DNA is TGTGCCAGCAGCTTAGAGGGGGCTAGGGGCTACACCTTC.

The V gene is TRBV4-2, the J gene TRBJ2-5, with TRBD2 matching over 10 bases. Germline trimming cut 6 bases from V and 1 base from J; bases unmatched to any gene: 8. CDR1 LGHNA and CDR2 YNFKEQ come from the germline V gene. The CDR3 covers 16 residues. CDR3 in DNA: TGTGCCAGCAGTTTCTCTAGCGGGGGAAGCCAAGAGACCCAGTACTTC. Translation gives CASSFSSGGSQETQYF.

CDR3 amino acids: CAGRTATNEKLFF. CDR3 coding DNA: TGTGCCGGTCGGACAGCAACTAATGAAAAACTGTTTTTT. The chain combines TRBV30 with TRBJ1-4, with D perhaps matching TRBD1 (6 bases). Per germline, CDR1 GTSNPN and CDR2 SVGIG (reference sequence). The ends were cut back, 8 bases at V and 0 bases at J, with 10 bases in the middle. There are 13 residues in the CDR3.

This clone was seen a few times. This rearrangement joins TRBV29-1 to TRBJ1-1, with D possibly TRBD1 on 5 matching bases. Germline lookup yields CDR1 SQVTM and CDR2 ANQGSEA. CDR3 size: 13 residues. V was clipped by 6 bases and J by 6 bases, with 17 bases between them. The CDR3 is CSVGPQGGPEAFF. CDR3 DNA: TGCAGCGTCGGGCCGCAGGGAGGGCCTGAAGCTTTCTTT.

V is TRBV7-2 and J is TRBJ2-7; TRBD2 matches at 12 bases. Germline CDR1 reads SGHTA; CDR2 reads FQGNSA. The V and J ends lost 2 bases and 1 base, in that order; junction bases with no gene match: 0. The CDR3 loop spans 15 amino acids. CDR3 nucleotide sequence: TGTGCCAGCAGCTTACTAGCGGGGGGGTCCTACGAGCAGTACGTC. As protein: CASSLLAGGSYEQYV.

The rearrangement joins TRBV18 to TRBJ1-4, with unresolved D. The CDR3 is 15 amino acids. Germline CDR1 and CDR2: KGHSH and LQKENI. V gave up 1 base and J gave up 7 bases, with 13 bases separating them. Here the CDR3 reads CASSPLLNRFEKLFF. The DNA for the CDR3 is TGTGCCAGCTCACCACTCCTTAACCGTTTTGAAAAACTGTTTTTT.

This clone was recorded once. The chain has TRBV15 and TRBJ2-5; 11 bases line up with TRBD1. CDR3 length: 14 residues. CDR1 is LNHNV, CDR2 YYDKDF, per germline (reference sequence). V was clipped by 3 bases and J by 5 bases; unmatched bases: 2. In DNA form, the CDR3 reads TGTGCCACCAGCAGGGACAGGGGGCGGGAGACCCAGTACTTC. Translating gives CATSRDRGRETQYF.

The gene calls are TRBV29-1 and TRBJ2-7; no clear D. Trimming took 0 bases from V and 7 from J, leaving 13 bases between them. This CDR3 comprises 13 residues. The germline gives CDR1 SQVTM, CDR2 ANQGSEA. The CDR3 DNA follows: TGCAGCGTTGAAGATCGGTTGGACGGGGAGCAGTACGTC. This translates into CSVEDRLDGEQYV.

J is TRBJ2-1 and V is TRBV11-1, with TRBD1 identical over 7 bases. Per the germline V gene, CDR1 is SGHAT and CDR2 is FQDESV (reference sequence). The V gene end was trimmed by 5 bases and the J gene end by 1 base; junction bases not matched to a gene: 2. The CDR3 has 14 residues. This CDR3 is CASSRQGSYNEQFF. The CDR3 nucleotides are TGTGCCAGCAGCCGACAGGGTTCCTACAATGAGCAGTTCTTC.

This clone is a singleton in its sample. The V call is TRBV10-2, the J call TRBJ2-1, with D unclear. V was trimmed by 6 bases and J by 3 bases, leaving 9 bases between them. The germline V gene encodes CDR1 WSHSY and CDR2 SAAADI. The CDR3 runs 13 residues. This CDR3 is CASRTSDYNEQFF. CDR3 nucleotide sequence: TGCGCCAGCAGGACAAGCGACTACAATGAGCAGTTCTTC.